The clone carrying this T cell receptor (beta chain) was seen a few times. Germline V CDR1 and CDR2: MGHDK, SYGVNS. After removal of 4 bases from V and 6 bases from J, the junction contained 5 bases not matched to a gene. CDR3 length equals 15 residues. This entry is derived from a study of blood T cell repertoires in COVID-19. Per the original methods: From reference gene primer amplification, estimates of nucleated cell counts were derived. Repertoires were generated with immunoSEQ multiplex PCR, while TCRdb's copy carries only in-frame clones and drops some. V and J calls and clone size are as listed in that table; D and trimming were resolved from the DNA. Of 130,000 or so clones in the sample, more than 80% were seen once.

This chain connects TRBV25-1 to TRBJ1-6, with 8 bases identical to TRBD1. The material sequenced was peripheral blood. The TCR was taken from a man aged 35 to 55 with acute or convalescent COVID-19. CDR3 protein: CASSGVDRGNSPLHF. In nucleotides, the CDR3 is TGTGCCAGCAGTGGGGTAGACAGGGGTAATTCACCCCTCCACTTT.